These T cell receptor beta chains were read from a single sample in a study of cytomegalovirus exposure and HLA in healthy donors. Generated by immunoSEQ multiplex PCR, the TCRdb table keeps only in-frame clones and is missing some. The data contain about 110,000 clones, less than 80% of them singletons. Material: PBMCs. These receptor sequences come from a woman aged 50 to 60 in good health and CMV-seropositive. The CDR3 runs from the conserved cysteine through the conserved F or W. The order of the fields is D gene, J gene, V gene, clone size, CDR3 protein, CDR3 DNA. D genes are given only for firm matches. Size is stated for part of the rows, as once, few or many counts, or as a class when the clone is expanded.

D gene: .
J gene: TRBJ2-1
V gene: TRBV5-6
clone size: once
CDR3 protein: CASSFSLSYNEQFF
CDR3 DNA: TGTGCCAGCAGCTTTAGTCTATCCTACAATGAGCAGTTCTTC

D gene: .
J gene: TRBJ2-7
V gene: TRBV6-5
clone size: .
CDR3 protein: CASGRSLYEQYF
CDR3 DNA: TGTGCCAGCGGCCGATCGTTGTACGAGCAGTACTTC

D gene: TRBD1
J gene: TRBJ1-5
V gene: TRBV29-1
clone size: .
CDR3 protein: CSVRTGDQPQHF
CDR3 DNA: TGCAGCGTTCGGACAGGGGATCAGCCCCAGCATTTT

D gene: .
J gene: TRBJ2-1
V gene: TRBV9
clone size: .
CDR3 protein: CASSLLDWSYNEQFF
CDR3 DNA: TGTGCCAGCAGCCTCCTCGACTGGAGTTACAATGAGCAGTTCTTC

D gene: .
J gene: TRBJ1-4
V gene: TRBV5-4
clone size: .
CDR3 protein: CASSYRTGQGEKLFF
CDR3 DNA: TGTGCCAGCAGCTACCGGACCGGGCAGGGTGAAAAACTGTTTTTT

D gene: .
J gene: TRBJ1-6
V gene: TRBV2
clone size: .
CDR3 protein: CASSGTVGGSPLHF
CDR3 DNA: TGTGCCAGCAGTGGGACAGTCGGCGGTTCACCCCTCCACTTT

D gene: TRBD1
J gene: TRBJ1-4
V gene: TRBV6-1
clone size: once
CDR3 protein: CASSNPGQKNEKLFF
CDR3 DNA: TGTGCCAGCAGTAACCCGGGACAGAAAAATGAAAAACTGTTTTTT

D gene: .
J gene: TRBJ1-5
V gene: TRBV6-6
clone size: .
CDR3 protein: CASSPTMDQPQHF
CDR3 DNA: TGTGCCAGCAGTCCGACTATGGATCAGCCCCAGCATTTT

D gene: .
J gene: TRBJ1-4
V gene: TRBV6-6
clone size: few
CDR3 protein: CASSYTSGGEKLFF
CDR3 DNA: TGTGCCAGCAGTTACACCTCGGGGGGTGAAAAACTGTTTTTT

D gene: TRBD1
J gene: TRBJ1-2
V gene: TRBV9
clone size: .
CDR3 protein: CASSPTGTAYGYTF
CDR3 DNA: TGTGCCAGCAGCCCCACCGGGACAGCCTATGGCTACACCTTC

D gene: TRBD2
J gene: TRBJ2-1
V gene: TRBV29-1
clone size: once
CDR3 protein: CSVERLAGGWGEQFF
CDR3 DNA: TGCAGCGTTGAACGACTAGCGGGAGGGTGGGGTGAGCAGTTCTTC

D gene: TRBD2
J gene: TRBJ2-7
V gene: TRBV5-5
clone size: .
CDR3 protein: CASSSSPGLVVGEQYF
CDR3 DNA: TGTGCCAGCAGCTCGTCTCCGGGACTAGTAGTGGGAGAGCAGTACTTC

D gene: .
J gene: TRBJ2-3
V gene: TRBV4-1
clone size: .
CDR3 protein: CASSQDGKNTQYF
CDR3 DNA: TGCGCCAGCAGCCAAGATGGCAAGAATACGCAGTATTTT

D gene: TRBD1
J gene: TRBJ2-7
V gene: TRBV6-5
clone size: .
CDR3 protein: CASSVTGTGAYEQYF
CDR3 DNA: TGTGCCAGCAGTGTGACCGGGACAGGGGCCTACGAGCAGTACTTC

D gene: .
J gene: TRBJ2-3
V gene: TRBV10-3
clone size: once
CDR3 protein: CAIRGQGTDTQYF
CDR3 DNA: TGTGCCATTAGAGGACAAGGCACAGATACGCAGTATTTT

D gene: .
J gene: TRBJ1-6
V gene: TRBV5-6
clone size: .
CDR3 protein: CASSLGTGSSYNSPLHF
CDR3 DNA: TGTGCCAGCAGCTTGGGAACAGGGAGCTCCTATAATTCACCCCTCCACTTT